Below are 15 T cell receptor beta chains sequenced from a single sample in a study of Graves' ophthalmopathy and Graves' hyperthyroidism. RNA transcripts yielded amplified TCR beta CDR3 regions. RT-PCR was first run with HTBI primers, then multiplex PCR in a second round. Using its own MiXCR run on the multiplex PCR reads, TCRdb lists one record per CDR3 protein. The sample has about 620,000 distinct CDR3 sequences, 22% seen once. Input material: peripheral blood. These TCRs come from a young woman with stable Graves' hyperthyroidism. Some clones in this sample may be carry-over from other donors' samples.

As for this clonotype: With a much larger clone just one base away, this may be a read error. This CDR3 fails to terminate in the conserved phenylalanine or tryptophan, so it likely reflects a read error. CDR3 nucleotide sequence: TGTGCCAGCAGTTTGGGGGTCTCGGCTTTCATT. The encoded protein is CASSLGVSAFI. The chain couples TRBV12-3 or TRBV12-4 to TRBJ1-1, with D possibly matching TRBD1 (5 bases). The germline V and J ends were trimmed by 3 bases and 11 bases, with 10 bases remaining between them. The length of the CDR3 is 11 residues.

This clonotype was counted ten times or more. The chain couples TRBV2 to TRBJ2-2, with D possibly TRBD2 on 6 matching bases. This CDR3 region has 14 residues. V was shortened by 6 bases and J by 11 bases, with 19 bases between the two germline ends. From germline, CDR1 is SNHLY and CDR2 FYNNEI. For the CDR3, the DNA is TGTGCCAGCAGCCCCGGGACTGGATGGGTAGAGCTGTTTTTT. Translated: CASSPGTGWVELFF.

This clonotype was detected ten times or more. The chain has TRBV11-1 and TRBJ1-1, with D maybe TRBD1 (6 bases). Trimming took 5 bases from V and 1 from J, leaving 14 bases between them. This CDR3 has 15 residues. In germline, CDR1 is SGHAT, CDR2 FQDESV (reference sequence). The CDR3 is CASSPGDGKNTEAFF. The CDR3 coding sequence is TGTGCCAGCAGCCCAGGGGACGGTAAGAACACTGAAGCTTTCTTT.

This clonotype showed up many times. This rearrangement joins TRBV20-1 to TRBJ1-5, with D uncertain. The CDR3 spans 12 residues. Germline V gene lookup returns CDR1 DFQATT and CDR2 SNEGSKA (reference sequence). Trimming took 3 bases from V and 2 from J, leaving 5 bases between them. The CDR3 region is CSASKGNQPQHF. The DNA for the CDR3 is TGCAGTGCTAGTAAGGGCAATCAGCCCCAGCATTTT.

This clonotype was picked up many times. This chain connects TRBV20-1 to TRBJ2-5; D unclear. The germline V and J ends were trimmed by 7 bases and 2 bases, with 20 bases remaining between them. Germline CDR1 reads DFQATT; CDR2 reads SNEGSKA (reference sequence). The CDR3 loop spans 15 amino acids. The CDR3 DNA reads TGCAGTGTTAGTGGGTCCTTGGCGGAACAAGAGACCCAGTACTTC. Its protein is CSVSGSLAEQETQYF.

As concerns this clonotype: This may arise from a read error, as a much more abundant clone is one base away. The V call is TRBV12-3 or TRBV12-4, the J call TRBJ1-3; no firm D call. This CDR3 region has 13 residues. V was cut by 6 bases and J by 0 bases, with 6 bases left in between. CDR3 sequence (DNA): TGTGCCAGCAGGGCGGACTCTGGAAACACCATATATTTT. Translating gives CASRADSGNTIYF.

This clonotype was counted only a few times. J is TRBJ1-1 and V is TRBV28, with D possibly matching TRBD1 (6 bases). The CDR3 length is 15 residues. Germline V gene data show CDR1 as MDHEN and CDR2 as SYDVKM. With 5 bases removed from V and 4 bases from J, the gap between germline ends came to 17 bases. CDR3 amino acids: CASSHTQGIGTEAFF. CDR3 DNA sequence: TGTGCCAGCAGTCATACTCAGGGGATTGGCACTGAAGCTTTCTTT.

The sample holds many counts of this clonotype. The DNA of the CDR3 is TGTGCCAGCAGTTTAAGGGGGGCCCCTTATGGCTACACCTTC. It yields the protein CASSLRGAPYGYTF. The chain has TRBV12-3 or TRBV12-4 and TRBJ1-2; tentatively, D is TRBD1 (6 bases). The germline V and J ends were trimmed by 2 bases and 5 bases, with 12 bases remaining between them. The CDR3 is 14 residues long.

This chain uses TRBV28 with TRBJ1-2; 8 bases align to TRBD1. The CDR3 extends over 18 amino acids. Germline lookup yields CDR1 MDHEN and CDR2 SYDVKM. J was trimmed by 4 bases and V by 2 bases; bases with no gene match: 15. The CDR3 loop is CASSLGMRQGIWIYGYTF. In DNA form, the CDR3 reads TGTGCCAGCAGTTTAGGGATGAGACAGGGGATCTGGATCTATGGCTACACCTTC.

The sample holds a few counts of this clonotype. This chain joins TRBV6-5 and TRBJ2-2, with 11 nucleotides matching TRBD2. Losses at the gene ends were 2 bases for V and 6 bases for J; bases not matched to a gene: 5. The CDR3 is 16 amino acids. In germline, CDR1 is MNHEY, CDR2 SVGAGI. CDR3 in amino acids: CASSYLRLAGPGELFF. As DNA, the CDR3 is TGTGCCAGCAGTTACCTCAGACTAGCGGGACCCGGGGAGCTGTTTTTT.

The CDR3 here is CASRGTSGRETQYF. CDR3 DNA sequence: TGTGCCAGCAGGGGGACTAGTGGGAGGGAGACCCAGTACTTC. The V gene is TRBV12-3 or TRBV12-4, the J gene TRBJ2-5, with 8 positions matching TRBD2. This CDR3 has 14 residues. The trim removed 6 bases at V and 5 bases at J, leaving 8 bases unmatched.

The chain has TRBV7-2 and TRBJ2-7; maybe TRBD1 (5 bases). Germline V gives CDR1 SGHTA, CDR2 FQGNSA. Trimming removed 3 bases from V and 6 bases from J, with 12 bases in between. The CDR3 runs to 13 residues. The CDR3 sequence: CASSLAGLPEQYF. The CDR3 DNA reads TGTGCCAGCAGCTTGGCAGGGCTGCCCGAGCAGTACTTC.

This clonotype was observed many times. V gene TRBV29-1 combines with J gene TRBJ1-2; a weak D match, TRBD1 (5 bases). Germline V gene sequence: CDR1 SQVTM, CDR2 ANQGSEA. The CDR3 spans 13 residues. Trimming cost V 0 bases and J 6 bases, with 11 bases left between them. The CDR3 reads CSVEDRVWDGYTF. CDR3 nucleotides: TGCAGCGTTGAAGACAGGGTTTGGGATGGCTACACCTTC.

This chain links TRBV7-2 with TRBJ1-2; weak D call: TRBD1 (6 bases). V gave up 5 bases and J gave up 3 bases, with 13 bases separating them. CDR3 length: 14 residues. Germline V gives CDR1 SGHTA, CDR2 FQGNSA. The CDR3 nucleotides are TGTGCCAGCAGCCCCGGGGGCGCTCACTATGGCTACACCTTC. As protein: CASSPGGAHYGYTF.

This clonotype was detected many times. The rearrangement uses TRBV12-3 or TRBV12-4 and TRBJ2-7; 7 nucleotides align to TRBD2. The CDR3 is 15 residues long. J lost 0 bases, V lost 5 bases, and 7 bases had no gene match. CDR3 in DNA: TGTGCCAGCAGTCCAAGCGGGGCTAGCTCCTACGAGCAGTACTTC. Encoded protein: CASSPSGASSYEQYF.